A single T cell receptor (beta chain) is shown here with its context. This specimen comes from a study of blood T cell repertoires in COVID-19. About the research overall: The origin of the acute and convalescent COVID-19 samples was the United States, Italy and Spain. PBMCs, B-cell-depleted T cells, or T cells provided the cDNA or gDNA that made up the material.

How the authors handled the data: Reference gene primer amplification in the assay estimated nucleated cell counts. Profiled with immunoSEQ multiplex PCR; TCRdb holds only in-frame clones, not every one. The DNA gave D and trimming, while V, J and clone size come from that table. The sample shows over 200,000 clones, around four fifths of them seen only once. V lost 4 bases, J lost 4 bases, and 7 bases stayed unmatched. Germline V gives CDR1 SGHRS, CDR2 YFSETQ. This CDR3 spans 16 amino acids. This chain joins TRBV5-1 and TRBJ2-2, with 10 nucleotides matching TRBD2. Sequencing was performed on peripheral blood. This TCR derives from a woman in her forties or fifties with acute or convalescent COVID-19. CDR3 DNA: TGCGCCAGCAGCACCAGCGGGGGGGGGCGCACCGGGGAGCTGTTTTTT. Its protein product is CASSTSGGGRTGELFF.